These 18 T cell receptor beta chains share one sample of origin, sequenced in a study of cytomegalovirus exposure and HLA in healthy donors. PCR primers comprised 60 Vbeta and 13 Jbeta primers. Sequencing used immunoSEQ multiplex PCR; TCRdb keeps in-frame clones, though not all of them. Altogether tens of thousands of clones are present, roughly 70% being singletons, with the ten largest covering less than 25%. Sequencing was performed on PBMCs. These receptors originate from a woman between 50 and 59 years old in good health and CMV-seropositive.

The rearrangement links TRBV4-3 to TRBJ1-1; D is unclear. The germline V and J ends were trimmed by 1 base and 1 base, with 10 bases remaining between them. The CDR3 spans 15 residues. Per germline, CDR1 LGHNA and CDR2 YSLEER. The CDR3 coding sequence is TGCGCCAGCAGCCAAGGGTCGGCGGGGAACACTGAAGCTTTCTTT. Translation gives CASSQGSAGNTEAFF.

The CDR3 region has the DNA TGTGCCAGCAGTTCCCCCGAGGGACTTCGGGAAAAACTGTTTTTT. As protein: CASSSPEGLREKLFF. The chain carries TRBV28 and TRBJ1-4, with a tentative D call TRBD1 (5 bases). Germline assignment: CDR1 MDHEN and CDR2 SYDVKM. V dropped 4 bases and J dropped 8 bases, with 17 bases sitting between them. CDR3 size: 15 residues.

The chain couples TRBV29-1 to TRBJ2-1; 9 nucleotides match TRBD1. The V and J ends lost 6 bases and 3 bases, in that order; junction bases with no gene match: 6. The CDR3 is 14 residues long. CDR1 and CDR2 (germline): SQVTM, ANQGSEA. The CDR3 here is CSVRTGVFYNEQFF. Here the CDR3 DNA reads TGCAGCGTCCGGACAGGGGTCTTCTACAATGAGCAGTTCTTC.

This clone was detected only a few times. V usage is TRBV6-6 and J usage is TRBJ1-5, with D hard to call. The V end was cut by 0 bases, the J end by 0 bases, with 6 bases between. The CDR3 spans 15 residues. Germline V gene lookup returns CDR1 MNHNY and CDR2 SVGAGI (reference sequence). CDR3 nucleotide sequence: TGTGCCAGCAGTTACTCGAGGCTTAGCAATCAGCCCCAGCATTTT. Translated, it gives CASSYSRLSNQPQHF.

The chain recombines TRBV6-1 with TRBJ1-4, with TRBD1 matching over 7 bases. V trimming: 4 bases; J trimming: 8 bases; junction bases outside the gene matches: 13. The CDR3 has 16 amino acids. Germline V CDR1 and CDR2: MNHNS, SASEGT. CDR3 region: CASSATPGQMEEKLFF. CDR3 nucleotides: TGTGCCAGCAGTGCGACTCCGGGACAGATGGAGGAAAAACTGTTTTTT.

The chain has TRBV7-9 and TRBJ1-1; a possible D gene is TRBD1 (6 bases). The CDR3 runs to 15 residues. Trimming shortened V by 5 bases and J by 0 bases, and 13 bases separated the two germline ends. Germline V gene data show CDR1 as SEHNR and CDR2 as FQNEAQ (reference sequence). The CDR3 region is CASSTPGAVNTEAFF. DNA for the CDR3: TGTGCCAGCAGCACCCCAGGGGCGGTGAACACTGAAGCTTTCTTT.

The chain has TRBV28 and TRBJ1-5; 8 bases align to TRBD1. Germline V gene data show CDR1 as MDHEN and CDR2 as SYDVKM. The CDR3 is 15 residues long. J gave up 5 bases and V 4 bases, and 7 bases lay outside the gene matches. CDR3 in amino acids: CASSYGQGRDQPQHF. Written as DNA, the CDR3 is TGTGCCAGCAGTTATGGACAGGGAAGGGATCAGCCCCAGCATTTT.

This clone was observed a few times. This chain connects TRBV5-1 to TRBJ1-1; 9 nucleotides match TRBD1. Trimming at V came to 7 bases and at J to 2 bases, leaving 3 bases not matched to a gene. Per germline, CDR1 SGHRS and CDR2 YFSETQ. The CDR3 covers 13 residues. Here the CDR3 reads CASAGQGNTEAFF. CDR3 DNA: TGCGCCAGCGCGGGACAGGGTAACACTGAAGCTTTCTTT.

V gene TRBV4-2 combines with J gene TRBJ2-1, with D possibly matching TRBD2 (6 bases). Germline V lookup: CDR1 LGHNA, CDR2 YNFKEQ. The CDR3 loop spans 16 amino acids. The V end was cut by 0 bases, the J end by 4 bases, with 13 bases between. The CDR3 is CASSQEVGTFYNEQFF. In DNA form, the CDR3 reads TGTGCCAGCAGCCAAGAAGTTGGGACTTTTTACAATGAGCAGTTCTTC.

The DNA for the CDR3 is TGCAGCGTTAGTGACAGGGGAGGCGAAAAACTGTTTTTT. It encodes CSVSDRGGEKLFF. The rearrangement joins TRBV29-1 to TRBJ1-4, with 8 bases aligning to TRBD1. The CDR3 spans 13 residues. J was trimmed by 8 bases and V by 5 bases; bases with no gene match: 7. Germline CDR1 reads SQVTM; CDR2 reads ANQGSEA.

The V call is TRBV5-1, the J call TRBJ2-7; 8 bases align to TRBD2. J lost 0 bases, V lost 4 bases, and 6 bases had no gene match. Looked up from germline, CDR1 is SGHRS and CDR2 is YFSETQ. CDR3 length: 15 amino acids. CDR3 region: CASSRSGETSYEQYF. CDR3 in DNA: TGCGCCAGCAGCCGTAGCGGGGAGACCTCCTACGAGCAGTACTTC.

The CDR3 DNA follows: TGTGCCAGCAGTTTGACTAGCGGGAGAGATACGCAGTATTTT. This codes for CASSLTSGRDTQYF. This chain uses TRBV2 with TRBJ2-3, with 12 bases matching TRBD2. The V and J ends lost 5 bases and 5 bases, in that order; junction bases with no gene match: 2. The V gene's germline CDR1 is SNHLY and CDR2 FYNNEI. The CDR3 sequence is 14 residues long.

This clone was seen only a few times. The chain is built from TRBV5-1 and TRBJ2-7, with 7 bases identical to TRBD2. Germline CDR1 SGHRS, CDR2 YFSETQ. CDR3 size: 13 residues. V gave up 0 bases and J gave up 6 bases; unmatched junction bases: 3. CDR3 protein: CASSLGGGGEQYF. The CDR3, as DNA: TGCGCCAGCAGCTTGGGCGGGGGTGGCGAGCAGTACTTC.

This chain joins TRBV18 and TRBJ1-4; no clear D gene. The CDR3 runs 15 residues. Germline V CDR1 and CDR2: KGHSH, LQKENI. V was clipped by 2 bases and J by 0 bases, with 7 bases between them. The CDR3 nucleotides are TGTGCCAGCTCACCATCCCTATCAACTAATGAAAAACTGTTTTTT. This sequence encodes CASSPSLSTNEKLFF.

The gene calls are TRBV7-8 and TRBJ2-1; D is uncertain. Germline V gene data show CDR1 as SGHVS and CDR2 as FQNEAQ. With 1 base removed from V and 8 bases from J, the gap between germline ends came to 24 bases. The CDR3 contains 18 residues. CDR3 bases: TGTGCCAGCAGCTTAGGGTTAGAACGAGAAGAGGTGGTCTATGAGCAGTTCTTC. It translates to CASSLGLEREEVVYEQFF.

This chain connects TRBV9 to TRBJ2-3; no reliable D call. The V and J ends lost 5 bases and 0 bases respectively, with 13 bases between them. The CDR3 loop spans 15 amino acids. In germline, CDR1 is SGDLS, CDR2 YYNGEE. The CDR3 nucleotides read TGTGCCAGCAGTCAAACGGAGCAGAGCACAGATACGCAGTATTTT. Its protein is CASSQTEQSTDTQYF.

The chain uses TRBV6-6 and TRBJ2-3, with 7 bases matching TRBD2. Germline-derived CDR1 and CDR2 are MNHNY and SVGAGI (reference sequence). The CDR3 totals 15 residues. The V segment lost 2 bases and the J segment 6 bases; nucleotides outside the gene matches: 8. CDR3 in DNA: TGTGCCAGCAGTTACGGCGGGGGAGGTTTGGATACGCAGTATTTT. It is translated as CASSYGGGGLDTQYF.

This chain uses TRBV11-1 with TRBJ2-1, with D possibly being TRBD2 (7 bases). Germline V CDR1 and CDR2: SGHAT, FQDESV (reference sequence). The CDR3 has 16 residues. Trimming cost V 11 bases and J 10 bases, with 30 bases left between them. Here the CDR3 DNA reads TGTGCCTCTACTGGGGGGGGGCTCAGACCTTATTTGGAGCAGTTCTTC. It specifies CASTGGGLRPYLEQFF.